This T cell receptor (beta chain) emerged from a study of CD4 T cells in relation to SARS-CoV-2 and coronaviruses. TCRdb keeps only in-frame clones here, not all; method: immunoSEQ multiplex PCR. Here the sample spans just under 65,000 clones, less than 95% being singletons. After removal of 5 bases from V and 2 bases from J, the junction contained 3 bases not matched to a gene. Per germline, CDR1 SNHLY and CDR2 FYNNEI. This CDR3 comprises 14 residues. Study conclusions and caveats: Compared with monoreactive clones, crossreactive clones showed significantly weaker SARS-CoV-2 expansion. No donor gave both pre-pandemic and post-infection samples.

Before the COVID-19 pandemic, during about 2011-2019, CD4+ T cells were taken from unexposed donors. Cryopreserved PBMCs were CD4-enriched, then split into naive and memory cells. A remark on this clone: The antigen is undetermined.

The specimen sequenced was naive CD4+ T cells from PBMCs. The subset was: naive CD4+ T cells isolated by negative enrichment. The clonotype originates from a human donor in good health. The chain links TRBV2 to TRBJ1-3, with 7 bases fitting TRBD1. The CDR3 here is CASSLQGTGNTIYF. The CDR3 nucleotides are TGTGCCAGCAGTTTACAGGGGACTGGAAACACCATATATTTT.